This record looks at one T cell receptor (beta chain) sequence and its context. What it binds is not known. The source of the sample is a study of cytomegalovirus exposure and HLA in healthy donors. The CDR3 is 11 residues long. The germline V and J ends were trimmed by 8 bases and 8 bases, with 12 bases remaining between them. CDR1 is DFQATT and CDR2 is SNEGSKA in the germline V gene (reference sequence). Here immunoSEQ multiplex PCR was the method, and the copy in TCRdb shows in-frame clones only, minus some. The table records about 280,000 clones, approximately 83% of them present only once. Study results and limitations: Rarity characterized most TCR sequences, yet some public TCRs appeared in many donors.

The sequence derives from a woman under 30 in good health and CMV-seronegative. The chain employs TRBV20-1 and TRBJ1-4; no firm D call. Sequenced input: PBMCs. The CDR3 bases are TGCAGTTCCGGACTCGGGGAAAAACTGTTTTTT. It is translated as CSSGLGEKLFF.